This T cell receptor beta chain was found in a study of neurological immune-mediated disorders. Unsorted libraries were generated from 2 million PBMCs held at -80 degrees C. Whole-study results and caveats: The expanded clones of different subjects shared no CDR3 amino acid sequences (suggesting private repertoires in all groups). The greatest TCR clonal expansion appeared in HTLV-1-associated myelopathy and the smallest, falling below healthy controls, in multiple sclerosis.

Sequencing runs each yielded over 170 million TCR-beta sequences from 15-18 subjects. MiXCR was run by TCRdb on the 5' RACE reads, yielding one entry per CDR3 protein. The sample yields about 65,000 distinct CDR3 sequences, about 4% seen once. CDR1 is DFQATT, CDR2 SNEGSKA, per germline (reference sequence). J gave up 1 base and V 6 bases, and 7 bases lay outside the gene matches. The CDR3 length is 14 residues. There are a few counts of this clonotype. Its antigen remains unidentified. The sequenced material came from PBMCs. This TCR was sampled from a middle-aged man with multiple sclerosis. The J gene is TRBJ1-1, the V gene TRBV20-1; 8 nucleotides align to TRBD1. The CDR3 DNA follows: TGCAGTGCCAGCTCGGGACAGGCGAACACTGAAGCTTTCTTT. As protein: CSASSGQANTEAFF.